Sequencing of this T cell receptor (beta chain) was carried out in a study of T cells after yellow fever vaccination. Study as a whole: The SMART-Seq v4 Ultra Low Input method served to prepare the low-cell-number fractions.

Ten or more counts support this clonotype. The CDR3 contains 15 residues. Germline V gene sequence: CDR1 SGHKS, CDR2 YYEKEE (reference sequence). V lost 1 base, J lost 2 bases, and 11 bases lay in between. Template switching by 5'RACE produced TCR cDNA, adding a universal primer site and UMIs. TCRdb recomputed calls from the 5' RACE reads with MiXCR, one row per CDR3 protein. Altogether about 350,000 distinct CDR3 sequences are present, roughly 10% being singletons, with the ten largest covering roughly 18%. This chain links TRBV5-5 with TRBJ2-3; no reliable D call. Sequencing used PBMCs, obtained on the day of the first yellow fever vaccination. This clonotype originated in a man between 18 and 29 years old who received the YFV17D yellow fever vaccine. CDR3 residues: CASSLHGILTDTQYF. The CDR3 DNA reads TGTGCCAGCAGCTTGCATGGCATCCTCACAGATACGCAGTATTTT.